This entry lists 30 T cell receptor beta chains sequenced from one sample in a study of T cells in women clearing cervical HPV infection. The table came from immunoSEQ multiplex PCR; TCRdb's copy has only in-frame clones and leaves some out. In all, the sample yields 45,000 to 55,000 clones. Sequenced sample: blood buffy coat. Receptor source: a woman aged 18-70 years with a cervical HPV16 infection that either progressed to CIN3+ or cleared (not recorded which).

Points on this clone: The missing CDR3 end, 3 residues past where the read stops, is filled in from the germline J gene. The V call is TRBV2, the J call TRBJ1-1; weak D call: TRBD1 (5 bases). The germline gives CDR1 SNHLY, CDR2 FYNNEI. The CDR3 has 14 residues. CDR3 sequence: CASSEALQGWAAFF. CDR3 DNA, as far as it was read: TGTGCCAGCAGTGAAGCGCTTCAGGGTTGGGCA.

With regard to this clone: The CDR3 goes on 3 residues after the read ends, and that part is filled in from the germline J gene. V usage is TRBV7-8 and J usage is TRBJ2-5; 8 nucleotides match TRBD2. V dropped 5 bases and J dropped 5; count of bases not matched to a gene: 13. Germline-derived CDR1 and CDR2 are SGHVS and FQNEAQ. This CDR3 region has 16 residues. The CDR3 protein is CASSPRRLARTETQYF. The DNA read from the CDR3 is TGTGCCAGCAGCCCCCGCCGACTAGCGAGGACGGAGACC.

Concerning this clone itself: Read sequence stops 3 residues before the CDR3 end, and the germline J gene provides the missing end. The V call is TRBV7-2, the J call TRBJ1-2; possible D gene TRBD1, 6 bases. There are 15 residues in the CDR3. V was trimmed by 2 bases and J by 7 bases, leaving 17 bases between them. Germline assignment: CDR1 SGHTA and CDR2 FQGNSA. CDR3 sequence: CASSLYRVGSSGYTF. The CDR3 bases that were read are TGTGCCAGCAGCTTATACAGGGTGGGGAGTTCTGGC.

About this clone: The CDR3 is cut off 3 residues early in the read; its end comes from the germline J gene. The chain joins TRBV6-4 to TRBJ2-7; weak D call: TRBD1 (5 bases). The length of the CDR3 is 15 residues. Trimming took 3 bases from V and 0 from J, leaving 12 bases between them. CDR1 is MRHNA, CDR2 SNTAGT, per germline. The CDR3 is CASSEGTGNSYEQYF. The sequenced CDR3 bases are TGTGCCAGCAGTGAAGGAACAGGAAACTCCTACGAG.

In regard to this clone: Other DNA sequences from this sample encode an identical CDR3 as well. The CDR3 bases that were read are TGTGCCAGTAGTATTGGCGGCGCAACTAATGAAAAA. It encodes CASSIGGATNEK. The complete CDR3 reads CASSIGGATNEKLFF. The V and J genes are TRBV19 and TRBJ1-4; D is ambiguous. With the read ending 3 residues before the CDR3 end, the germline J gene is used to fill in that end. CDR1 is LNHDA, CDR2 SQIVND, per germline (reference sequence). The CDR3 length is 15 residues. Trimming cost V 3 bases and J 0 bases, with 8 bases left between them.

The sequenced part of the CDR3 DNA is TGTGCCAGCCTTTTTGGCAGGACAGCTAATGAAAAA. It codes for CASLFGRTANEK. The whole CDR3 sequence is CASLFGRTANEKLFF. V is TRBV2 and J is TRBJ1-4; D might be TRBD1 (6 bases). From the germline J gene comes the end of the CDR3, since the read stops 3 residues before it. Between the trimmed V and J ends, which lost 8 bases and 3 bases, there was a span of 16 bases. Germline lookup yields CDR1 SNHLY and CDR2 FYNNEI. This CDR3 spans 15 amino acids.

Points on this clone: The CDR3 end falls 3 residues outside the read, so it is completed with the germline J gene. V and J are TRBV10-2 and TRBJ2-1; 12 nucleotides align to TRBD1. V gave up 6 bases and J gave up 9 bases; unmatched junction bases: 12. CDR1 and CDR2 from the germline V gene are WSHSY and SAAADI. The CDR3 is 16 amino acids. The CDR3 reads CASSPGQGAGSAEQFF. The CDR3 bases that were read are TGCGCCAGCAGCCCGGGACAGGGGGCTGGTTCGGCTGAG.

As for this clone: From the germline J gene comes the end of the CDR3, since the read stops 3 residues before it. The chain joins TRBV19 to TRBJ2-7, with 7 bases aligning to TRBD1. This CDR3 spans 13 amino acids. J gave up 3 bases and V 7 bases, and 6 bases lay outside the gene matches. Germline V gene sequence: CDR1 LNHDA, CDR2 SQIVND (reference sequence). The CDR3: CASNDRADYEQYF. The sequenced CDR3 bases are TGTGCCAGTAATGACAGGGCCGACTACGAG.

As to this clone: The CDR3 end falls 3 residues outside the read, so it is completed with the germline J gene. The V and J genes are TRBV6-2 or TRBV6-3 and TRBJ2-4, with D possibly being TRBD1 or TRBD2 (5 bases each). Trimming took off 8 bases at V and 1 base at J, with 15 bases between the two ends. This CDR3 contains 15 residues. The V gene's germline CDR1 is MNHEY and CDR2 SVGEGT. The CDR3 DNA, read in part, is TGTGCCAGCGGAGAGGGGCTAGTGGCCAAAAACATT. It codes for CASGEGLVAKNI. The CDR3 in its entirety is CASGEGLVAKNIQYF.

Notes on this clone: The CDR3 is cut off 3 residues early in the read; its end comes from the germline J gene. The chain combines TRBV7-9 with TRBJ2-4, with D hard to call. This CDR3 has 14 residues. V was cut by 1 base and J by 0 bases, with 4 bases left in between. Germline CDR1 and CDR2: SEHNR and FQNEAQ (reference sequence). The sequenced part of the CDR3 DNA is TGTGCCAGCAGCTTAGAACTAGCCAAAAACATT. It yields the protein CASSLELAKNI. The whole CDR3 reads CASSLELAKNIQYF.

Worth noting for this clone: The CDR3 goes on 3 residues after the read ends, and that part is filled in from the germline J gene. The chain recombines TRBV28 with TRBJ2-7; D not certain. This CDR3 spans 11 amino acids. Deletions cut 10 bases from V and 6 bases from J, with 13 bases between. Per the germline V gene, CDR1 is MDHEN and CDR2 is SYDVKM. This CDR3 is CAIADVAEQYF. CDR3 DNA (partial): TGTGCCATCGCGGATGTGGCCGAG.

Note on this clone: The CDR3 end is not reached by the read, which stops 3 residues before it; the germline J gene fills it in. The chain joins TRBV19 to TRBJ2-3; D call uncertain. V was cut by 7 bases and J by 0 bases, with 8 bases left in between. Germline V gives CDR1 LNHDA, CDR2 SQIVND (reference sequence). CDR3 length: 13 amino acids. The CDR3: CASTLSSTDTQYF. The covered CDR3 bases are TGTGCCAGTACCCTTTCTAGCACAGATACG.

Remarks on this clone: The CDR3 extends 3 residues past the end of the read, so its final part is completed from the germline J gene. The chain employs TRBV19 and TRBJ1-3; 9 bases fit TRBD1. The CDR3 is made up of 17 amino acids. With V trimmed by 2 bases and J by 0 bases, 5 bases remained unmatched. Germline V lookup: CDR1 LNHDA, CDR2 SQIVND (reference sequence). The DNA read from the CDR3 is TGTGCCAGTAGTATACCGGGACAGGGCGTCTCTGGAAACACC. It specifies CASSIPGQGVSGNT. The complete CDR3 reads CASSIPGQGVSGNTIYF.

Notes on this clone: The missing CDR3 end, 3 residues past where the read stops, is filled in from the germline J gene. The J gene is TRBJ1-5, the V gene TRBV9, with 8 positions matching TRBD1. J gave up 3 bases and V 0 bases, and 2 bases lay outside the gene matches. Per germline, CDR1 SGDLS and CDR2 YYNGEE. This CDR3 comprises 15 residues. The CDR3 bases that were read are TGTGCCAGCAGCGTAGGGACAGGGTACAATCAGCCC. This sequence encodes CASSVGTGYNQP. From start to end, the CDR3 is CASSVGTGYNQPQHF.

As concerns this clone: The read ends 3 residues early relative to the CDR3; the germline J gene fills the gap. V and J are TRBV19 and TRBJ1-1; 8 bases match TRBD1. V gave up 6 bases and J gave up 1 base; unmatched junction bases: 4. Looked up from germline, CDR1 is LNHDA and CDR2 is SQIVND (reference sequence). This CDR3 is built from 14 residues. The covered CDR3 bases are TGTGCCAGTAGCATGACAGGGGCGAACACTGAA. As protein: CASSMTGANTE. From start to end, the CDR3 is CASSMTGANTEAFF.

CDR3 bases read: TGTGCCAGCAGCCCCCGCGGGGGGGCGAGGGACAATGAG. Protein sequence: CASSPRGGARDNE. The CDR3, in full, reads CASSPRGGARDNEQFF. This chain connects TRBV13 to TRBJ2-1; 9 bases fit TRBD2. The DNA ends 3 residues before the CDR3 does, and the rest of the CDR3 is filled in from the germline J gene. V lost 5 bases and J lost 5; bases outside the gene matches: 10. The CDR3 has 16 residues. Per germline, CDR1 PRHDT and CDR2 FYEKMQ (reference sequence).

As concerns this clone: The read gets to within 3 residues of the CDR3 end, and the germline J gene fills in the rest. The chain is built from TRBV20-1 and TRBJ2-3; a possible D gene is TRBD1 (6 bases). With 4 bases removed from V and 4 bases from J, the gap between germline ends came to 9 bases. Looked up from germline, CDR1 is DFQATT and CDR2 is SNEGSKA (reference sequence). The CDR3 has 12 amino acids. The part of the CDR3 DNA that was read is TGCAGTGCTAAACAGGGTTCAGATACG. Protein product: CSAKQGSDT. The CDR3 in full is CSAKQGSDTQYF.

CDR3 bases read: TGCGCCAGCAGCAACCAGGGGAAGGTCGGGGAC. Protein product: CASSNQGKVGD. The entire CDR3 sequence reads CASSNQGKVGDAFF. The V gene is TRBV4-1, the J gene TRBJ1-1; tentative D call: TRBD1 (6 bases). The read gets to within 3 residues of the CDR3 end, and the germline J gene fills in the rest. Germline V gene lookup returns CDR1 MGHRA and CDR2 YSYEKL. This CDR3 comprises 14 residues.

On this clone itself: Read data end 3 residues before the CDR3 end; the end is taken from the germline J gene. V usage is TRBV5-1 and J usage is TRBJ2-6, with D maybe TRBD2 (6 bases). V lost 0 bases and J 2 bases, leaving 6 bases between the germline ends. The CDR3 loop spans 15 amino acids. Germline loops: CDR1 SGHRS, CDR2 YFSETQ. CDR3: CASSLAGAGANVLTF. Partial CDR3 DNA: TGCGCCAGCAGCTTGGCGGGGGCTGGGGCCAACGTC.

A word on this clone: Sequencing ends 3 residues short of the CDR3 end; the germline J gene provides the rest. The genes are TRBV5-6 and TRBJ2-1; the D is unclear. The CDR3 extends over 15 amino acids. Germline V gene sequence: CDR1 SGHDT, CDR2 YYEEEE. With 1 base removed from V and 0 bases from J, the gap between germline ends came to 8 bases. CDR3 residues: CASSLMADSYNEQFF. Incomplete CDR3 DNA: TGTGCCAGCAGCTTGATGGCGGACTCCTACAATGAG.

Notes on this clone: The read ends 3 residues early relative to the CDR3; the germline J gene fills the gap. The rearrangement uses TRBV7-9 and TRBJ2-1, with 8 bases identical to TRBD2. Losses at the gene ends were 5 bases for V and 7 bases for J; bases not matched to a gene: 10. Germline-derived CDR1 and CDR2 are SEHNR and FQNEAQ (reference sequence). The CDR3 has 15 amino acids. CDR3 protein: CASSLRGGALNEQFF. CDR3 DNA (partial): TGTGCCAGCAGCCTCCGGGGGGGGGCCTTGAATGAG.

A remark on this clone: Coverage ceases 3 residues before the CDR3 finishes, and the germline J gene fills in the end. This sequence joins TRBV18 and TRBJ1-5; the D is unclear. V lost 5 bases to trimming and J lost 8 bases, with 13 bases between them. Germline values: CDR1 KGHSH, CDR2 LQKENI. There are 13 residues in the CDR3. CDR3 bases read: TGTGCCAGCTCAGGGTCGGGTAACGAGCCC. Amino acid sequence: CASSGSGNEP. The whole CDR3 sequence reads CASSGSGNEPQHF.

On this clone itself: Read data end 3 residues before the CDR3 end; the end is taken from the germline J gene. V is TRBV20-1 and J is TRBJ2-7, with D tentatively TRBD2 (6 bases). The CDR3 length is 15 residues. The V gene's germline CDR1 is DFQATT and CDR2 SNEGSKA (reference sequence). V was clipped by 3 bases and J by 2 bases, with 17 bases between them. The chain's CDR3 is CSARGSSDETYEQYF. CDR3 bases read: TGCAGTGCTAGGGGCTCTAGCGACGAAACCTACGAG.

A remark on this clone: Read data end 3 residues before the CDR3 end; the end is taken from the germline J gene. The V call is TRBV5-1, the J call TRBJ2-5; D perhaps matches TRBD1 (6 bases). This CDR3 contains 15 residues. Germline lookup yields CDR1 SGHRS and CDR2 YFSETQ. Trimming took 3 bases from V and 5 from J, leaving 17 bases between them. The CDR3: CASSSGTKKGETQYF. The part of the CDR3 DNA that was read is TGCGCCAGCAGCTCCGGGACAAAAAAAGGGGAGACC.

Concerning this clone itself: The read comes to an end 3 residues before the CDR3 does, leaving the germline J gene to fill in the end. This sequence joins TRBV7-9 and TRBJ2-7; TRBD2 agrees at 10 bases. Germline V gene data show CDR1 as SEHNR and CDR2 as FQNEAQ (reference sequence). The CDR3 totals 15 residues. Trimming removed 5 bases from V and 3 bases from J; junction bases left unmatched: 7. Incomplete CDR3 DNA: TGTGCCAGCAGCGGCTCTAGCGGGAGTTTCTACGAG. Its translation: CASSGSSGSFYE. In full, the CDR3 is CASSGSSGSFYEQYF.

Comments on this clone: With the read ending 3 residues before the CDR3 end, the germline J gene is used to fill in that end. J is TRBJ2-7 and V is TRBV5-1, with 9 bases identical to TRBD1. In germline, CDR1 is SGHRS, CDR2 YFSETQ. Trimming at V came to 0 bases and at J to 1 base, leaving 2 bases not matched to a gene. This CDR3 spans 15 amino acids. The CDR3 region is CASSLAGQGSYEQYF. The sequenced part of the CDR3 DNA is TGCGCCAGCAGCTTGGCCGGACAGGGGTCCTACGAG.

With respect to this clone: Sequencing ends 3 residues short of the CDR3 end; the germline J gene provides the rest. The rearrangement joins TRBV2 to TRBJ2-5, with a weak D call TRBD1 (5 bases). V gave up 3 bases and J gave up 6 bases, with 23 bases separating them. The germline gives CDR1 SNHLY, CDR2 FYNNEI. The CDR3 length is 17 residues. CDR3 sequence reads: CASSEVSGAAIRKTQYF. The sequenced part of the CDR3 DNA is TGTGCCAGCAGTGAGGTATCTGGGGCAGCGATTAGGAAGACC.

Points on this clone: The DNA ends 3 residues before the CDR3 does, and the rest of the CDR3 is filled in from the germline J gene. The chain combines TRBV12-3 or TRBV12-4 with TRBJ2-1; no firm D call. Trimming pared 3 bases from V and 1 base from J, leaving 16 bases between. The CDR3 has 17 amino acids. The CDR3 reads CASSFALNPQSYNEQFF. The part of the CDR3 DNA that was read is TGTGCCAGCAGTTTTGCACTTAACCCCCAATCCTACAATGAG.

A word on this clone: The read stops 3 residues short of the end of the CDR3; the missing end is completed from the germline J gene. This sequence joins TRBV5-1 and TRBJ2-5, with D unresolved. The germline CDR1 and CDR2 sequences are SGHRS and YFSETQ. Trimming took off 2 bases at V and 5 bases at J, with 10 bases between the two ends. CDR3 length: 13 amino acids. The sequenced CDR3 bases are TGCGCCAGCAGCTTTGACAACCCGGAGACC. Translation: CASSFDNPET. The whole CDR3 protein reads CASSFDNPETQYF.

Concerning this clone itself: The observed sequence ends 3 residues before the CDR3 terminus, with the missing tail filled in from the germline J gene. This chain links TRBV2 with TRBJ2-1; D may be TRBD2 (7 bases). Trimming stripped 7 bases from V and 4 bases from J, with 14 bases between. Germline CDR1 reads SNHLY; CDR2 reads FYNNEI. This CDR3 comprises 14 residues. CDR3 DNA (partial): TGTGCCAGCATCGCGGGGGCCTTGTACAATGAG. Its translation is CASIAGALYNE. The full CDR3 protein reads CASIAGALYNEQFF. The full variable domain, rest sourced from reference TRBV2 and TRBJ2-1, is EPEVTQTPSHQVTQMGQEVILRCVPISNHLYFYWYRQILGQKVEFLVSFYNNEISEKSEIFDDQFSVERPDGSNFTLKIRSTKLEDSAMYFCASIAGALYNEQFFGPGTRLTVL.